This record covers a single T cell receptor (beta chain). Its antigen is as yet unknown. These data originate in a study of T cells expressing NK-cell markers. The study's findings and limits: In several donors, dominant CD3+CD56+NKG2C+ clones formed roughly 1.0-7.5% of CD8+ cells.

The CDR3 sequence is 13 residues long. Germline CDR1 and CDR2: ENHRY and SYGVKD. From the 5' RACE reads, TCRdb lists one entry per CDR3 protein and no DNA. The ten top clones account for approximately 12%, within a sample of about 140,000 distinct CDR3 sequences. The chain couples TRBV10-3 to TRBJ1-6. This sequence originates from a man aged 18-30 years in good health. The specimen was blood T cells: a sorted CD56 or NKG2C T cell subset, CD4+ or CD8+ T cells, or bulk PBMC T cells (not recorded which). CDR3 amino acids: CAISDINNSPLHF.